A single sample is the source of the 5 T cell receptor beta chains below, sequenced in a study of shared clonotypes between healthy human individuals. CD8 cells classed as naive were CD45RO-negative and positively selected for CCR7, excluding terminally differentiated effector memory CD45RA+ cells. Sequenced by immunoSEQ multiplex PCR; TCRdb stores in-frame clones only, minus some. The sample shows some 740,000 clones, nearly 95% of them seen only once. The sequencing sample was made of naive CD8+ T cells sorted from blood. The receptors derive from a man aged 25 to 40 in good health.

This clone has only a few counts. V usage is TRBV13 and J usage is TRBJ2-1, with TRBD2 identical over 7 bases. V was pared by 4 bases and J by 0 bases, with 15 bases of the junction left unmatched. This CDR3 has 19 amino acids. In germline, CDR1 is PRHDT, CDR2 FYEKMQ (reference sequence). In DNA, the CDR3 is TGTGCCAGCAGCTCCGACTTAACCCCAGGGAGGGGCTCCTACAATGAGCAGTTCTTC. It codes for CASSSDLTPGRGSYNEQFF.

As for this clone: This CDR3 is also generated by other DNA sequences in the sample. V gene TRBV7-9 combines with J gene TRBJ2-5, with D tentatively TRBD1 (6 bases). Germline lookup yields CDR1 SEHNR and CDR2 FQNEAQ (reference sequence). V was pared by 6 bases and J by 2 bases, with 7 bases between. The CDR3 totals 12 residues. CDR3 sequence: CASSGQQETQYF. CDR3 DNA sequence: TGTGCCAGCAGTGGACAGCAAGAGACCCAGTACTTC.

V and J are TRBV7-9 and TRBJ1-5; D is ambiguous. The CDR3 extends over 16 amino acids. Germline-derived CDR1 and CDR2 are SEHNR and FQNEAQ (reference sequence). Trimming removed 1 base at V and 2 bases at J, with 12 bases between. This CDR3 reads CASSLDVGYGNQPQHF. The DNA of the CDR3 is TGTGCCAGCAGCTTAGATGTAGGATATGGCAATCAGCCCCAGCATTTT.

The genes are TRBV30 and TRBJ2-1; 7 bases match TRBD1. The CDR3 is made up of 15 amino acids. The trim removed 4 bases at V and 6 bases at J, leaving 12 bases unmatched. Germline V lookup: CDR1 GTSNPN, CDR2 SVGIG (reference sequence). The DNA for the CDR3 is TGTGCCTGGACCTCACAGGGGCGGCTAAGCAATGAGCAGTTCTTC. Protein: CAWTSQGRLSNEQFF. The full variable domain, with the rest looked up from reference TRBV30 and TRBJ2-1, is SQTIHQWPATLVQPVGSPLSLECTVEGTSNPNLYWYRQAAGRGLQLLFYSVGIGQISSEVPQNLSASRPQDRQFILSSKKLLLSDSGFYLCAWTSQGRLSNEQFFGPGTRLTVL.

This clone was observed once. Distinct nucleotide sequences in the sample also encode this CDR3. The chain joins TRBV27 to TRBJ2-7, with D maybe TRBD1 (6 bases). The CDR3 has 13 amino acids. Germline V gene lookup returns CDR1 MNHEY and CDR2 SMNVEV (reference sequence). Between the trimmed V and J ends, which lost 4 bases and 1 base, there was a span of 8 bases. The CDR3 region has the DNA TGTGCCAGCAGTTCTCAGGGGTCCTACGAGCAGTACTTC. Its translation: CASSSQGSYEQYF.